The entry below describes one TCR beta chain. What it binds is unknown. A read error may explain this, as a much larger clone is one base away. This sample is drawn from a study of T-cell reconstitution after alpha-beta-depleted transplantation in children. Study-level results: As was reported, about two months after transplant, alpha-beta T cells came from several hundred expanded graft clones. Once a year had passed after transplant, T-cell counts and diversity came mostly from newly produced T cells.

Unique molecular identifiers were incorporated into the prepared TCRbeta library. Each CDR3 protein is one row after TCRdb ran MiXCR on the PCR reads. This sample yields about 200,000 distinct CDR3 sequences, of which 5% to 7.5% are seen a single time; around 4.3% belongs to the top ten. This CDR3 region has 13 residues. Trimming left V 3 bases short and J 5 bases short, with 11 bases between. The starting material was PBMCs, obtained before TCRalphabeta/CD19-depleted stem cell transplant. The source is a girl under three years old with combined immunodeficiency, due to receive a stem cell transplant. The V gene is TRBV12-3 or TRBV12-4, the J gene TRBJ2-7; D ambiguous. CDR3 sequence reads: CASSLFVDDEQYF. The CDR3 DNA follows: TGTGCCAGCAGTTTGTTCGTAGATGACGAGCAGTACTTC.